These T cell receptor beta chains were read from a single sample in a study of cytomegalovirus exposure and HLA in healthy donors. Libraries were prepared by immunoSEQ multiplex PCR; TCRdb keeps only in-frame clonotypes and omits some of them. Here the sample spans under 150,000 clones, under 90% being singletons. The sample taken for sequencing was PBMCs. These receptors came from a middle-aged woman in good health and CMV-seronegative. Each CDR3 is given with its conserved first and last residue. D genes are given only for firm matches. Clone sizes are given selectively: once, few, many, or a class where the clone is expanded.

D,length,size,V,J,CDR3,DNA
-,18,-,TRBV12-2,TRBJ2-3,CASRPRKSERGYTDTQYF,TGTGCAAGTCGCCCCCGAAAGAGCGAGCGGGGATACACAGATACGCAGTATTTT
TRBD2,15,-,TRBV5-6,TRBJ2-7,CASSPWTSGVNEQYF,TGTGCCAGCAGCCCATGGACTAGCGGGGTGAACGAGCAGTACTTC
TRBD1,14,-,TRBV9,TRBJ2-7,CASSVGDRAYEQYF,TGTGCCAGCAGCGTAGGAGACAGGGCCTACGAGCAGTACTTC
-,14,-,TRBV7-2,TRBJ2-7,CASSPDRRNYEQYF,TGTGCCAGCAGCCCTGACAGGAGAAACTACGAGCAGTACTTC
TRBD2,15,many,TRBV5-5,TRBJ2-7,CASSAGGRETYEQYF,TGTGCCAGCAGCGCGGGGGGCAGGGAGACCTACGAGCAGTACTTC
-,13,-,TRBV19,TRBJ1-5,CASSVGAGQPQHF,TGTGCCAGTAGTGTAGGGGCAGGTCAGCCCCAGCATTTT
TRBD1,15,-,TRBV19,TRBJ1-5,CASSNLDRGNQPQHF,TGTGCCAGTAGTAATCTAGACAGGGGAAATCAGCCCCAGCATTTT
-,14,-,TRBV19,TRBJ1-6,CASRTEQPNSPLHF,TGTGCCAGTAGAACAGAACAACCGAATTCACCCCTCCACTTT
TRBD1,12,-,TRBV28,TRBJ1-2,CASVRQGGGYTF,TGTGCCAGCGTACGACAGGGGGGTGGCTACACCTTC
-,12,once,TRBV5-1,TRBJ2-3,CASSLGEDTQYF,TGCGCCAGCAGCTTAGGGGAAGATACGCAGTATTTT
-,17,-,TRBV5-4,TRBJ1-6,CASSLNRGAEGNSPLHF,TGTGCCAGCAGCTTGAACCGTGGGGCAGAAGGAAATTCACCCCTCCACTTT
-,14,-,TRBV5-4,TRBJ2-7,CASSPDMGSYEQYF,TGTGCCAGCAGCCCGGACATGGGCTCCTACGAGCAGTACTTC
TRBD1,13,few,TRBV9,TRBJ1-2,CASSSGGSYGYTF,TGTGCCAGCAGCTCAGGGGGTAGCTATGGCTACACCTTC
-,13,-,TRBV6-6,TRBJ2-7,CASSPWDFGEQYF,TGTGCCAGCAGTCCCTGGGACTTCGGCGAGCAGTACTTC
-,15,once,TRBV5-1,TRBJ2-5,CASRTQGSLVETQYF,TGCGCCAGCCGGACCCAGGGAAGCCTAGTGGAGACCCAGTACTTC
-,17,-,TRBV25-1,TRBJ2-2,CASRALRQGLNTGELFF,TGTGCCAGCCGTGCCCTTCGGCAGGGCTTGAACACCGGGGAGCTGTTTTTT
TRBD1,16,-,TRBV7-9,TRBJ1-1,CASSARQGRGDTEAFF,TGTGCCAGCAGCGCCCGACAGGGCCGGGGAGACACTGAAGCTTTCTTT